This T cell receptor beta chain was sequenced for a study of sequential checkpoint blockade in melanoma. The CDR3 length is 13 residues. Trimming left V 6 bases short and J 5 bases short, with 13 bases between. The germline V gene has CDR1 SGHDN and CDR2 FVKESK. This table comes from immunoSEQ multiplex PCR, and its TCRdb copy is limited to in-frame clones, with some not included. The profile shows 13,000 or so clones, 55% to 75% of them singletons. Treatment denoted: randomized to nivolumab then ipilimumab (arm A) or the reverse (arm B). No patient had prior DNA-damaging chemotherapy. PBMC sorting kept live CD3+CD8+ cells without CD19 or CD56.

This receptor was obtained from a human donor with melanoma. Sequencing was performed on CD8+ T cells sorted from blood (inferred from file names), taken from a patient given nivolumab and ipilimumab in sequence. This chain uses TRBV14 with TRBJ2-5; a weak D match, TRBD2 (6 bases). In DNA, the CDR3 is TGTGCCAGCAGGGCCGGAGGGTTCGAGACCCAGTACTTC. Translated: CASRAGGFETQYF.